These 14 T cell receptor beta chains were all obtained from the same sample, sequenced in a study of T cell repertoires in cytomegalovirus infection (dated by TCRdb to about 2019). Sample treatment or condition, as interpreted from the label and publication: in vitro stimulation with specific CMV peptide epitopes to enrich CMV-specific T cells. These receptors lack a known antigen. The sequencer was an Illumina HiSeq 1500. Through fastp at Q25 and MiXCR, TCRdb rebuilt clones from the public reads, retaining in-frame beta chains. Rows matching on CDR3 protein sequence are summarized as one entry with the most common DNA and genes. Here the sample has fewer than 850,000 distinct CDR3 sequences; 25% to 30% occur a single time. Around 13% of the sample goes to the ten largest clones. The source was cultured CD8+ T cells from PBMCs, collected from culture after CMV antigen stimulation. Receptors originate from a human donor in good health (CMV status not recorded). Some clones in this sample may be carry-over from other donors' samples.

The chain has TRBV20-1 and TRBJ1-1; 10 bases match TRBD1. The V and J ends lost 6 bases and 8 bases, in that order; junction bases with no gene match: 12. Germline values: CDR1 DFQATT, CDR2 SNEGSKA (reference sequence). This CDR3 is 14 amino acids long. This CDR3 is CSAGTGATKVEAFF. The CDR3 region has the DNA TGCAGTGCCGGGACAGGGGCGACGAAGGTCGAAGCTTTCTTT.

This clonotype has only a few counts. This chain joins TRBV6-1 and TRBJ2-3, with D hard to call. Germline assignment: CDR1 MNHNS and CDR2 SASEGT. V lost 2 bases, J lost 4 bases, and 4 bases lay in between. The CDR3 runs to 12 residues. For the CDR3, the DNA is TGTGCCAGCAGTGAATTCCCAGATACGCAGTATTTT. Protein: CASSEFPDTQYF.

This clonotype has a handful of counts. The rearrangement links TRBV7-9 to TRBJ2-7; D call uncertain. The germline CDR1 and CDR2 sequences are SEHNR and FQNEAQ (reference sequence). Trimming left V 5 bases short and J 7 bases short, with 9 bases between. The CDR3 contains 11 residues. This CDR3 is CASSGPREQYF. The CDR3 DNA sequence: TGTGCCAGCAGCGGACCGCGGGAGCAGTACTTC.

This chain joins TRBV6-1 and TRBJ1-6; no reliable D call. Trimming took 10 bases from V and 11 from J, leaving 18 bases between them. The germline V gene encodes CDR1 MNHNS and CDR2 SASEGT. The length of the CDR3 is 13 residues. The CDR3 here is CATFSGLPPPLHF. Here the CDR3 DNA reads TGTGCCACCTTTAGCGGCCTCCCCCCACCCCTCCACTTT.

The chain uses TRBV6-2 or TRBV6-3 and TRBJ1-5, with D hard to call. The CDR3 loop spans 12 amino acids. V dropped 5 bases and J dropped 9 bases, with 11 bases sitting between them. The germline gives CDR1 MNHEY, CDR2 SVGEGT. CDR3 protein: CASSLPPGPQHF. In DNA, the CDR3 is TGTGCCAGCAGTCTCCCTCCGGGGCCCCAGCATTTT.

This chain uses TRBV20-1 with TRBJ2-1, with 16 bases aligning to TRBD2. This CDR3 is 15 amino acids long. Losses at the gene ends were 7 bases for V and 9 bases for J; bases not matched to a gene: 9. Germline assignment: CDR1 DFQATT and CDR2 SNEGSKA (reference sequence). The CDR3 spells CSGEGLAGGPGEQFF. The CDR3 DNA follows: TGCAGTGGGGAGGGACTAGCGGGGGGGCCCGGTGAGCAGTTCTTC.

This clonotype has only a few counts. This chain joins TRBV4-1 and TRBJ1-4; D perhaps matches TRBD1 (5 bases). The V and J ends lost 1 base and 8 bases respectively, with 11 bases between them. CDR3 length: 14 amino acids. Germline V gives CDR1 MGHRA, CDR2 YSYEKL. The CDR3 DNA reads TGCGCCAGCAGCCAAGGCTTTTCAGGGGAAAAACTGTTTTTT. This codes for CASSQGFSGEKLFF.

This chain joins TRBV5-1 and TRBJ1-1; no clear D. The CDR3 runs to 14 residues. Trimming took off 5 bases at V and 1 base at J, with 12 bases between the two ends. Germline-derived CDR1 and CDR2 are SGHRS and YFSETQ. The CDR3: CASRDWTSNTEAFF. In DNA, the CDR3 is TGCGCCAGCAGGGATTGGACCTCGAACACTGAAGCTTTCTTT.

The chain carries TRBV27 and TRBJ2-5; D uncertain. The germline CDR1 and CDR2 sequences are MNHEY and SMNVEV (reference sequence). The CDR3 contains 14 residues. Trimming removed 2 bases from V and 5 bases from J, with 12 bases in between. This CDR3 reads CASSLIGNPETQYF. The CDR3 bases are TGTGCCAGCAGTTTAATAGGGAACCCGGAGACCCAGTACTTC.

This clonotype has a handful of counts. The rearrangement links TRBV7-2 to TRBJ1-2; 10 bases align to TRBD1. Germline V gives CDR1 SGHTA, CDR2 FQGNSA. The CDR3 runs to 17 residues. Germline trimming cut 1 base from V and 7 bases from J; bases unmatched to any gene: 12. The CDR3 spells CASSLGHRDRGRGGYTF. The CDR3 nucleotides read TGTGCCAGCAGCTTAGGCCACAGGGACAGGGGACGAGGTGGCTACACCTTC.

CDR3 nucleotide sequence: TGTGCCAGCAGTGTCTCTACGCCGGGAGCAGAGTTCTTC. The encoded protein is CASSVSTPGAEFF. This chain joins TRBV25-1 and TRBJ2-1, with TRBD2 as a possible D gene (6 bases). This CDR3 region has 13 residues. With 4 bases removed from V and 14 bases from J, the gap between germline ends came to 18 bases. Germline V gene data show CDR1 as MGHDK and CDR2 as SYGVNS.

This clonotype was counted only a few times. In DNA form, the CDR3 reads TGTGCCAGCAGTTGGGACAGGGATCGCGATGAGCAGTTCTTC. Protein product: CASSWDRDRDEQFF. The chain joins TRBV27 to TRBJ2-1; 9 bases fit TRBD1. CDR1 and CDR2 from the germline V gene are MNHEY and SMNVEV (reference sequence). The J segment lost 8 bases and the V segment lost 4 bases, leaving 6 bases of the junction unmatched. The CDR3 consists of 14 residues.

This clonotype has only one observation. This chain joins TRBV28 and TRBJ2-5; tentatively, D is TRBD1 (6 bases). This CDR3 has 15 amino acids. The germline CDR1 and CDR2 sequences are MDHEN and SYDVKM. Trimming removed 6 bases at V and 3 bases at J, with 17 bases between. CDR3 sequence: CASSSMYRVEETQYF. The CDR3 DNA reads as TGTGCCAGCAGCAGTATGTACAGGGTCGAAGAGACCCAGTACTTC. The entire variable domain, with the rest obtained from reference TRBV28 and TRBJ2-5, is as follows: DVKVTQSSRYLVKRTGEKVFLECVQDMDHENMFWYRQDPGLGLRLIYFSYDVKMKEKGDIPEGYSVSREKKERFSLILESASTNQTSMYLCASSSMYRVEETQYFGPGTRLLVL.

The table lists this clonotype with a few counts. This chain's CDR3 is CASSSPSGPSLTQYF. The CDR3 DNA is TGTGCCAGCAGTTCTCCGTCGGGTCCCTCCTTGACCCAGTACTTC. V gene TRBV27 combines with J gene TRBJ2-5; D not resolved. CDR1 MNHEY and CDR2 SMNVEV come from the germline V gene (reference sequence). CDR3 length: 15 amino acids. V gave up 4 bases and J gave up 7 bases, with 19 bases separating them.